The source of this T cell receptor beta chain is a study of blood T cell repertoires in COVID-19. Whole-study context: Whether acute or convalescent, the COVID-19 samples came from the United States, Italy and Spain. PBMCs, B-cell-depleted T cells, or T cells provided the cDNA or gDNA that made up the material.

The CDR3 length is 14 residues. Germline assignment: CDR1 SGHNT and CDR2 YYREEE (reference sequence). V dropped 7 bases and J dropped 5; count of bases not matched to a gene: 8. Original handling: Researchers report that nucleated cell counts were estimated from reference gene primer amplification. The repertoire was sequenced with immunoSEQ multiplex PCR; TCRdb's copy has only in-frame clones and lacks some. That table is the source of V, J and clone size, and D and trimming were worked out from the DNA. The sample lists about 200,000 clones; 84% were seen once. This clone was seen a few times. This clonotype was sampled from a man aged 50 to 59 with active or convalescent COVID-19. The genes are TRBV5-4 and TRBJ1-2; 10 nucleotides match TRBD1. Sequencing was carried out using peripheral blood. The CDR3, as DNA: TGTGCCAGCGGAAGACAGGGGGCATGGTATGGCTACACCTTC. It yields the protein CASGRQGAWYGYTF.